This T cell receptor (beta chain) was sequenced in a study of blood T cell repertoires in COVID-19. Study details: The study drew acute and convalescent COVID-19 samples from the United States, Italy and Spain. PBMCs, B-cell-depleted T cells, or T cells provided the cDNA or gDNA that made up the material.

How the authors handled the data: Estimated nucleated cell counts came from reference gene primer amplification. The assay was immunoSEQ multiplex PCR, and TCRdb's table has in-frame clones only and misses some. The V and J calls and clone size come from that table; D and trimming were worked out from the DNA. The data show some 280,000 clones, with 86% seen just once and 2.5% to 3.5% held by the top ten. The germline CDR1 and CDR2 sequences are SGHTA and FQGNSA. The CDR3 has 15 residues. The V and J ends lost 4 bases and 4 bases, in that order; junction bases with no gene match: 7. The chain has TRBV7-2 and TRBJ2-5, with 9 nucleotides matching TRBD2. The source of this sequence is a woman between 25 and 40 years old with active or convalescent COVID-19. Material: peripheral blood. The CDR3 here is CASSSPGGGVETQYF. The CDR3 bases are TGTGCCAGCAGCTCCCCGGGCGGGGGGGTAGAGACCCAGTACTTC.